This TCR beta chain was recorded in a study of early T cells in non-severe SARS-CoV-2 infection. This clonotype was counted at least ten times. Its antigen is as yet unknown. Individual cDNA molecules each received unique molecular identifiers attached to them. From the 5' RACE reads, TCRdb called clonotypes with MiXCR, one entry per CDR3 protein. The sample has 65,000 to 80,000 distinct CDR3 sequences; roughly 13% are singletons. Regarding the study as a whole: A preference for anti-spike CD8 responses marked VDJdb matching, which missed private and CD4 specificities.

CDR3 size: 17 residues. Per the germline V gene, CDR1 is KGHDR and CDR2 is SFDVKD. V lost 4 bases, J lost 3 bases, and 9 bases stayed unmatched. The TCR originated in an adult who was a healthcare worker with PCR-confirmed SARS-CoV-2 infection or an uninfected control (not recorded which). The rearrangement uses TRBV24-1 and TRBJ2-3; 10 nucleotides align to TRBD1. Specimen: whole blood. CDR3 coding DNA: TGTGCCACCAGTGACCGTCCGGGACAGGGGTCGACAGATACGCAGTATTTT. This gives the protein CATSDRPGQGSTDTQYF.